Each of the 19 T cell receptor beta chains below was sequenced from the same sample in a study of CD8+ T cells in alopecia areata. The sample's treatment: oral pan-JAK inhibitor, 5-10 mg twice daily. Following extraction, RNA underwent reverse transcription to cDNA, which served as the sequencing template. Sequencing used immunoSEQ multiplex PCR; TCRdb keeps in-frame clones, though not all of them. The sample has roughly 110,000 clones, roughly 50% seen once; the top ten hold approximately 12%. The sequencing used CD8+ T cells sorted from blood, collected at week 24, from a patient treated with tofacitinib. These receptors came from a human donor with alopecia areata.

The V and J genes are TRBV10-3 and TRBJ2-7; 7 nucleotides agree with TRBD1. The CDR3 is 17 amino acids. V gave up 0 bases and J gave up 5 bases; unmatched junction bases: 13. CDR1 and CDR2 (germline): ENHRY, SYGVKD. The CDR3 loop is CAISESKTVKGADEQYF. The CDR3 nucleotides are TGTGCCATCAGTGAGTCGAAAACGGTGAAGGGGGCCGACGAGCAGTACTTC.

The rearrangement links TRBV28 to TRBJ2-1; 12 positions agree with TRBD2. The germline CDR1 and CDR2 sequences are MDHEN and SYDVKM. With V trimmed by 5 bases and J by 9 bases, 5 bases remained unmatched. The CDR3 spans 14 residues. Written as DNA, the CDR3 is TGTGCCAGCAGTCTAGCGGGGGGGCCAGCTGAGCAGTTCTTC. Its translation: CASSLAGGPAEQFF.

The sample holds a few counts of this clone. V and J are TRBV13 and TRBJ2-4, with no clear D. The CDR3 consists of 13 residues. Germline CDR1 PRHDT, CDR2 FYEKMQ (reference sequence). The germline V and J ends were trimmed by 2 bases and 5 bases, with 7 bases remaining between them. Written as DNA, the CDR3 is TGTGCCAGCAGCTTACCCTTAGAAAACATTCAGTACTTC. It specifies CASSLPLENIQYF.

This clone was picked up a small number of times. This chain links TRBV4-3 with TRBJ1-2; 9 bases agree with TRBD1. The V and J ends lost 3 bases and 7 bases, in that order; junction bases with no gene match: 9. The CDR3 has 15 amino acids. Germline V gene data show CDR1 as LGHNA and CDR2 as YSLEER. The CDR3 DNA is TGCGCCAGCAGCCACCCGGGACAGGGTAATAGTGGCTACACCTTC. This encodes CASSHPGQGNSGYTF.

This sequence joins TRBV10-2 and TRBJ2-7, with D perhaps given as TRBD1 or TRBD2 (5 bases each). The CDR3 extends over 11 amino acids. Germline CDR1 and CDR2: WSHSY and SAAADI. Between the trimmed V and J ends, which lost 5 bases and 6 bases, there was a span of 8 bases. The CDR3 region is CASSRGVEQYF. The CDR3, as DNA: TGCGCCAGCAGTAGAGGGGTCGAGCAGTACTTC.

This clone was recorded once. The sample contains more than one DNA sequence encoding this CDR3. The chain uses TRBV30 and TRBJ1-1; no clear D gene. Germline V gene data show CDR1 as GTSNPN and CDR2 as SVGIG (reference sequence). This CDR3 is 12 amino acids long. V lost 2 bases and J lost 2, with 6 bases in between. The CDR3 DNA follows: TGTGCCTGGAGTTGGGTAAACACTGAAGCTTTCTTT. Translating gives CAWSWVNTEAFF.

V and J are TRBV2 and TRBJ1-1; a possible D gene is TRBD1 (5 bases). This CDR3 is 12 amino acids long. Germline loops: CDR1 SNHLY, CDR2 FYNNEI. Trimming removed 4 bases at V and 5 bases at J, with 8 bases between. This CDR3 is CASSAGWTEAFF. CDR3 coding DNA: TGTGCCAGCAGTGCAGGGTGGACTGAAGCTTTCTTT.

This clone was counted between two and nine times. The chain is built from TRBV4-3 and TRBJ2-1, with TRBD1 identical over 8 bases. Germline values: CDR1 LGHNA, CDR2 YSLEER. V lost 0 bases and J lost 4; bases outside the gene matches: 2. CDR3 size: 15 residues. This chain's CDR3 is CASSQEQGGYNEQFF. The DNA for the CDR3 is TGCGCCAGCAGCCAAGAACAGGGGGGATACAATGAGCAGTTCTTC.

The rearrangement uses TRBV5-4 and TRBJ2-1; maybe TRBD1 (5 bases). Germline V gene sequence: CDR1 SGHNT, CDR2 YYREEE (reference sequence). Trimming took 2 bases from V and 7 from J, leaving 13 bases between them. The CDR3 consists of 14 residues. The CDR3 DNA reads as TGTGCCAGCAGCTTCGGCAGGGCCTGGAATGAGCAGTTCTTC. The encoded protein is CASSFGRAWNEQFF.

This clone was counted at least ten times. This rearrangement joins TRBV29-1 to TRBJ2-1; a weak D match, TRBD2 (5 bases). CDR3 length equals 13 residues. The ends were cut back, 7 bases at V and 6 bases at J, with 16 bases in the middle. Per the germline V gene, CDR1 is SQVTM and CDR2 is ANQGSEA. The CDR3 coding sequence is TGCAGCGGGGATCGGACGGGGATCAATGAGCAGTTCTTC. Its translation is CSGDRTGINEQFF.

The chain has TRBV29-1 and TRBJ2-1; a possible D gene is TRBD2 (5 bases). The CDR3 is 12 amino acids. V was cut by 3 bases and J by 6 bases, with 9 bases left in between. Looked up from germline, CDR1 is SQVTM and CDR2 is ANQGSEA. CDR3 amino acids: CSVDSGFNEQFF. The CDR3 DNA reads TGCAGCGTTGATTCGGGGTTCAATGAGCAGTTCTTC.

There are a few counts of this clone. This sequence joins TRBV13 and TRBJ2-1; D remains ambiguous. The germline gives CDR1 PRHDT, CDR2 FYEKMQ (reference sequence). This CDR3 region has 13 residues. V lost 1 base and J 8 bases, leaving 9 bases between the germline ends. The CDR3 region is CASSLEGNYEQFF. The CDR3 DNA follows: TGTGCCAGCAGCTTAGAGGGTAACTATGAGCAGTTCTTC.

The chain is built from TRBV27 and TRBJ1-6, with D possibly being TRBD1 (5 bases). The V gene's germline CDR1 is MNHEY and CDR2 SMNVEV (reference sequence). This CDR3 contains 17 residues. V lost 2 bases and J lost 3, with 14 bases in between. CDR3 protein: CASSLGAGSFYNSPLHF. CDR3 bases: TGTGCCAGCAGTTTAGGGGCAGGGAGTTTCTATAATTCACCCCTCCACTTT.

J is TRBJ2-3 and V is TRBV14; 12 bases match TRBD2. CDR1 is SGHDN and CDR2 is FVKESK in the germline V gene. The V segment lost 3 bases and the J segment 2 bases; nucleotides outside the gene matches: 6. This CDR3 has 17 amino acids. The CDR3 region is CASSQTGTSGFTDTQYF. The CDR3 DNA reads TGTGCCAGCAGCCAGACCGGGACTAGCGGGTTCACAGATACGCAGTATTTT.

V and J are TRBV6-5 and TRBJ1-1; perhaps TRBD1 as D (5 bases). Per the germline V gene, CDR1 is MNHEY and CDR2 is SVGAGI. The CDR3 extends over 13 amino acids. Deletions cut 3 bases from V and 5 bases from J, with 10 bases between. CDR3 in amino acids: CASSYGGRTEAFF. The CDR3 coding sequence is TGTGCCAGCAGTTATGGGGGACGGACTGAAGCTTTCTTT.

The V call is TRBV5-4, the J call TRBJ2-1; 12 nucleotides line up with TRBD2. The length of the CDR3 is 15 residues. Losses at the gene ends were 2 bases for V and 10 bases for J; bases not matched to a gene: 7. Germline V lookup: CDR1 SGHNT, CDR2 YYREEE (reference sequence). CDR3 nucleotide sequence: TGTGCCAGCAGCTTATCTAGCGGGGGGGCCAGAGAGCAGTTCTTC. Translated, it gives CASSLSSGGAREQFF.

The chain is built from TRBV6-5 and TRBJ1-1, with 8 bases aligning to TRBD1. This CDR3 has 15 residues. Trimming removed 0 bases from V and 6 bases from J; junction bases left unmatched: 6. Germline V gene data show CDR1 as MNHEY and CDR2 as SVGAGI. The CDR3 DNA sequence: TGTGCCAGCAGTTACTCGCCCGACAGGGGCTCTGAAGCTTTCTTT. It is translated as CASSYSPDRGSEAFF.

The V and J genes are TRBV7-9 and TRBJ1-1; 8 bases are shared with TRBD1. CDR1 and CDR2 from the germline V gene are SEHNR and FQNEAQ (reference sequence). This CDR3 comprises 17 residues. Trimming took 2 bases from V and 1 from J; bases not matched to a gene: 9. This CDR3 is CASSLTRTGRGNTEAFF. The CDR3 DNA reads as TGTGCCAGCAGCTTAACCCGGACAGGGAGGGGGAACACTGAAGCTTTCTTT.

This clone occurred a few times. A read error may produce the germline difference seen at one junction end. CDR3 sequence reads: CSVQDRGSNQPQHF. The CDR3 DNA sequence: TGCAGCGTTCAAGACAGGGGTAGCAATCAGCCCCAGCATTTT. The rearrangement uses TRBV29-1 and TRBJ1-5, with 8 bases aligning to TRBD1. The CDR3 has 14 residues. Germline loops: CDR1 SQVTM, CDR2 ANQGSEA.